The rows below give T cell receptor beta chains drawn from one sample of a study of blood T cell repertoires in COVID-19. Sequencing was performed with immunoSEQ multiplex PCR; in TCRdb, only in-frame clones are kept and a portion is missing. Seen here are some 330,000 clones, under 90% observed once, and the top ten hold about 4.2%. The source material was PBMCs or T cells enriched from blood (not recorded which). Receptor source: a man aged 30 to 39 who had recovered from COVID-19. Each CDR3 is given without its conserved first and last residue. Each record gives: CDR3 protein, CDR3 length, clone size, J gene, V gene. Clone size is stated in some rows and not others, as once, few, many or a class when expanded.

ASSFEYQETQY	11	.	TRBJ2-5	TRBV7-2
ASRYRGSYGYT	11	.	TRBJ1-2	TRBV28
ASRRLAGGYQETQY	14	.	TRBJ2-5	TRBV3-1/TRBV3-2
ASSSGTSGSWSSYNEQI	17	.	TRBJ2-1	TRBV7-2
ASSQEGAAFEAF	12	.	TRBJ1-1	TRBV3-1/TRBV3-2
ASRSVKGPYEQY	12	.	TRBJ2-7	TRBV11-2
SVEDGTGFTEAF	12	.	TRBJ1-1	TRBV29-1
ASEGANYGYT	10	.	TRBJ1-2	TRBV7-2
ASRRRDRYEQY	11	.	TRBJ2-7	TRBV12-3/TRBV12-4
ASSLVWAEGSNQPQH	15	.	TRBJ1-5	TRBV5-6
ASGLTGKKTQY	11	.	TRBJ2-5	TRBV5-1
ASNNGSSYNEQF	12	once	TRBJ2-1	TRBV7-9
ASSRAGQGRPYEQY	14	once	TRBJ2-7	TRBV4-1
ASSDTGGVQPQH	12	.	TRBJ1-5	TRBV6-1
ASSLGPLSFTEAF	13	.	TRBJ1-1	TRBV5-1
ASSLSPGDLLYGYT	14	.	TRBJ1-2	TRBV5-4
ASSLGRDTQY	10	.	TRBJ2-3	TRBV27
ASSARGYNSPLH	12	.	TRBJ1-6	TRBV27
ASSQGQGEGKLF	12	.	TRBJ1-4	TRBV7-9
AGRTGPGNTIY	11	.	TRBJ1-3	TRBV10-3
ASSSGTPSSNEQF	13	.	TRBJ2-1	TRBV11-2
ASSNGGRNTEAF	12	.	TRBJ1-1	TRBV5-1
ASSPGTVTEAF	11	.	TRBJ1-1	TRBV4-1
ASSQDEDRVTSGNTIY	16	few	TRBJ1-3	TRBV4-1
ASSDGIQETQY	11	once	TRBJ2-5	TRBV6-5
SASLSSYNSPLH	12	.	TRBJ1-6	TRBV20-1
ASSQQGAIGYT	11	.	TRBJ1-2	TRBV7-9
ASSIRDYGYT	10	.	TRBJ1-2	TRBV19
AISEGAASSYEQY	13	.	TRBJ2-7	TRBV10-3
ASSLFRSSYNEQF	13	once	TRBJ2-1	TRBV27
ASSWLVETGRTDTQY	15	.	TRBJ2-3	TRBV6-8
ASSSTPRTPDRGNEQF	16	.	TRBJ2-1	TRBV19
ASSSRGHLEAF	11	.	TRBJ1-1	TRBV7-2
AISTTGAKNTEAF	13	.	TRBJ1-1	TRBV10-3
ASSYSTQGGTDTQY	14	.	TRBJ2-3	TRBV6-2/TRBV6-3
ASKEAAKGNQPQH	13	.	TRBJ1-5	TRBV28
ASSAGELF	8	.	TRBJ2-2	TRBV12-3/TRBV12-4